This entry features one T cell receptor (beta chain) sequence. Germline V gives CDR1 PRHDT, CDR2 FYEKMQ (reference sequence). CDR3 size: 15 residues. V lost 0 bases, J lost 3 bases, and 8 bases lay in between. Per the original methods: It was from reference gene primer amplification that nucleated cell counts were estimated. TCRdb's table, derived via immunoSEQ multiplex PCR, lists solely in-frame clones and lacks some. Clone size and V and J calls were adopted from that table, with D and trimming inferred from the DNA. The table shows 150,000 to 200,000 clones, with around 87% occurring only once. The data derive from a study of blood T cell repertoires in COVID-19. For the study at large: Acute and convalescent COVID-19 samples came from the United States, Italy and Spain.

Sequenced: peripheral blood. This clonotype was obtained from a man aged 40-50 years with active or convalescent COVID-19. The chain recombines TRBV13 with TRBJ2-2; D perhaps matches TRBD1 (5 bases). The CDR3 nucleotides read TGTGCCAGCAGCTTAGGAGGGGATGACACCGGGGAGCTGTTTTTT. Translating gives CASSLGGDDTGELFF.